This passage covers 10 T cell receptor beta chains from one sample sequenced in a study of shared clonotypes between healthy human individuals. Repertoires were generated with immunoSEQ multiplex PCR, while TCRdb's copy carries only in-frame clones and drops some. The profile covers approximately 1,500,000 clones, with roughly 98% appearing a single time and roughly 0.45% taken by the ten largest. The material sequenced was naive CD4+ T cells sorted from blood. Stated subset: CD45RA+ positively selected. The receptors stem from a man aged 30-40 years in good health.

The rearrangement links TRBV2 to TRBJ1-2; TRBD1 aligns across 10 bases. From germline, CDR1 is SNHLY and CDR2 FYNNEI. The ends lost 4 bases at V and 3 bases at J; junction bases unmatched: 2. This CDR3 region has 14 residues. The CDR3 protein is CASSGGQGYYGYTF. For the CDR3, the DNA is TGTGCCAGCAGTGGGGGACAGGGGTACTATGGCTACACCTTC.

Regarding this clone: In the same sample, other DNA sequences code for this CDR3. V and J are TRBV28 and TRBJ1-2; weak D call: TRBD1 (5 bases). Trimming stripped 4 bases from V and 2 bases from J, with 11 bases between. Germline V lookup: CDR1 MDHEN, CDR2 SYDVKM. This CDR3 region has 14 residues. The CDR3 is CASSSGTDNYGYTF. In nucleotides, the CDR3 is TGTGCCAGCAGTTCCGGGACTGACAACTATGGCTACACCTTC.

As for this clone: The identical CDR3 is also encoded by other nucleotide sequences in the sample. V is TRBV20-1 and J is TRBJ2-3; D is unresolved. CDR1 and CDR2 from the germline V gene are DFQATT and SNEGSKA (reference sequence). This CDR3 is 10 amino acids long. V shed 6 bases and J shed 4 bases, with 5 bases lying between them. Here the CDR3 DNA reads TGCAGTGCACGGGCAGATACGCAGTATTTT. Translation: CSARADTQYF.

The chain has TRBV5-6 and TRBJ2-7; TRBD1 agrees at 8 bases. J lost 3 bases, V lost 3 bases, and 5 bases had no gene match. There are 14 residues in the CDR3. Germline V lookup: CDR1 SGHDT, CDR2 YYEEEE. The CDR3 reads CASSWTGTLYEQYF. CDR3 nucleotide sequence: TGTGCCAGCAGCTGGACAGGGACCCTCTACGAGCAGTACTTC.

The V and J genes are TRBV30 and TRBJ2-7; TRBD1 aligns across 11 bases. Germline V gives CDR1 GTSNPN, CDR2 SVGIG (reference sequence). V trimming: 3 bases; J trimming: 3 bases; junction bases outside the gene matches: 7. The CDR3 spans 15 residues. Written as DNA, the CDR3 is TGTGCCTGGAGGGAATGGGACAGGGGGAACTACGAGCAGTACTTC. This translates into CAWREWDRGNYEQYF.

The CDR3 is CATSRLDRGEKTQYF. CDR3 bases: TGTGCCACCAGCAGACTCGACAGGGGTGAAAAGACCCAGTACTTC. This chain joins TRBV15 and TRBJ2-5; 8 nucleotides agree with TRBD1. CDR3 length: 15 residues. The germline V gene has CDR1 LNHNV and CDR2 YYDKDF (reference sequence). The ends lost 2 bases at V and 6 bases at J; junction bases unmatched: 8.

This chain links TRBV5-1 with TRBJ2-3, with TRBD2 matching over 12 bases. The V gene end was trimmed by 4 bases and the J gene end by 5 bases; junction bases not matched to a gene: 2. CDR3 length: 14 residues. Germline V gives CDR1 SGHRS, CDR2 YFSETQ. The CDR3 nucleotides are TGCGCCAGCAGCCCGACTAGCGGGAGAGATACGCAGTATTTT. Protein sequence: CASSPTSGRDTQYF.

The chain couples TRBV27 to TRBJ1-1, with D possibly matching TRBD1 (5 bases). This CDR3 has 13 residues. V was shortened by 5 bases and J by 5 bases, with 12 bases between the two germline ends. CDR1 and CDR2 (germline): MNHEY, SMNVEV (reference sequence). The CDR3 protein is CASSLAGKTEAFF. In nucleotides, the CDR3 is TGTGCCAGCAGTCTGGCAGGGAAGACTGAAGCTTTCTTT.

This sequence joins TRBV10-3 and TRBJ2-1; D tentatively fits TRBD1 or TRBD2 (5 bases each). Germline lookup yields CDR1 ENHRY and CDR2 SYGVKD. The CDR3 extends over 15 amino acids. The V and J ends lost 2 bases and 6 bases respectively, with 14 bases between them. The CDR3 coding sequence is TGTGCCATCAGTGAGCCGGGGCCAATTATCAATGAGCAGTTCTTC. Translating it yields CAISEPGPIINEQFF.

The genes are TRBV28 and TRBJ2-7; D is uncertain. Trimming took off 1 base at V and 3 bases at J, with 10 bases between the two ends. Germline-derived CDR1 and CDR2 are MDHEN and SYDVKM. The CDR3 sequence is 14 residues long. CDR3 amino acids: CASSLSLNDYEQYF. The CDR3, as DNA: TGTGCCAGCAGTTTATCCTTAAACGACTACGAGCAGTACTTC.